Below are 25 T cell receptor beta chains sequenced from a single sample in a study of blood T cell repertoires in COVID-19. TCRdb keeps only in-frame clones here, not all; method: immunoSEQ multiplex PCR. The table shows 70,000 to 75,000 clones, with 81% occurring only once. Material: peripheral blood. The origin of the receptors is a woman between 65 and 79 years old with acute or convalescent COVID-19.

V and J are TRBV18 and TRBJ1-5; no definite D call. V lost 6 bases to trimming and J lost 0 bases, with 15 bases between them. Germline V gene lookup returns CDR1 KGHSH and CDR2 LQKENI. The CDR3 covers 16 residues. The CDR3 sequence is CASSSGPEYSNQPQHF. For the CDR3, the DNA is TGTGCCAGCTCTAGTGGGCCAGAATATAGCAATCAGCCCCAGCATTTT.

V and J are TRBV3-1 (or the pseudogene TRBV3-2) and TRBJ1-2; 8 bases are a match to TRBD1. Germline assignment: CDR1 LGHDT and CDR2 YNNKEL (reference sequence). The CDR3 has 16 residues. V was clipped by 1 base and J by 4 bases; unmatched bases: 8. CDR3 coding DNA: TGTGCCAGCAGCCAAGGGACAGGGCCGACTCTCTATGGCTACACCTTC. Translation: CASSQGTGPTLYGYTF.

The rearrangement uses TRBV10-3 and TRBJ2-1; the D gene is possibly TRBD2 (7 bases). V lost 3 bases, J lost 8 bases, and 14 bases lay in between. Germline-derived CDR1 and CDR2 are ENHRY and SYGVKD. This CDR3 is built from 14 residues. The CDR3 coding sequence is TGTGCCATCAGTGATCGGGGGGCGAGGGATGAGCAGTTCTTC. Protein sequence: CAISDRGARDEQFF.

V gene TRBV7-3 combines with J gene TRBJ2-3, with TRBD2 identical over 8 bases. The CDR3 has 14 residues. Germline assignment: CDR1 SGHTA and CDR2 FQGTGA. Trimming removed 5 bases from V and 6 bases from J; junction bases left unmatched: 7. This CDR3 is CASSLTGGGDTQYF. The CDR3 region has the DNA TGTGCCAGCAGCCTGACCGGCGGGGGGGATACGCAGTATTTT. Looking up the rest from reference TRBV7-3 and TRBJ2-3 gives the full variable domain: GAGVSQTPSNKVTEKGKYVELRCDPISGHTALYWYRQSLGQGPEFLIYFQGTGAADDSGLPNDRFFAVRPEGSVSTLKIQRTERGDSAVYLCASSLTGGGDTQYFGPGTRLTVL.

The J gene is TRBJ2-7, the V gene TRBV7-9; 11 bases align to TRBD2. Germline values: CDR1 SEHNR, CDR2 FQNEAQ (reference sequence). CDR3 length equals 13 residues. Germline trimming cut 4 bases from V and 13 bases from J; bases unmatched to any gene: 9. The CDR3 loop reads CASSSGTSGSRYF. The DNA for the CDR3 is TGTGCCAGCAGCTCCGGGACTAGCGGTTCTCGCTACTTC.

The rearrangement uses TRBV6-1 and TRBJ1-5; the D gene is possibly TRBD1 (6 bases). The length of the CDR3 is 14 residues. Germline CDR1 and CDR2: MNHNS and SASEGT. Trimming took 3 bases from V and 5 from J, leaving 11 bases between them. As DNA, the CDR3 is TGTGCCAGCAGTGATGCGTCAGGGGATCAGCCCCAGCATTTT. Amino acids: CASSDASGDQPQHF.

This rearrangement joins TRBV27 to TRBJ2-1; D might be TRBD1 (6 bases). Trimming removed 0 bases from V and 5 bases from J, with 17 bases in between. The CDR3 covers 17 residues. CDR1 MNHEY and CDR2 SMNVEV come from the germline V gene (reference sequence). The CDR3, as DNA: TGTGCCAGCAGTTTATCCCCCAAGCCCCGGGACAACAATGAGCAGTTCTTC. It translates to CASSLSPKPRDNNEQFF.

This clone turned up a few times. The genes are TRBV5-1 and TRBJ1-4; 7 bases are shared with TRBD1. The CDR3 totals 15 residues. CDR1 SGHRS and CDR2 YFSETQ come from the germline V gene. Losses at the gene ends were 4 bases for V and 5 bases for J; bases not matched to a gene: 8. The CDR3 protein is CASSPGRGQNEKLFF. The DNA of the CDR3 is TGCGCCAGCAGCCCTGGAAGGGGACAGAATGAAAAACTGTTTTTT. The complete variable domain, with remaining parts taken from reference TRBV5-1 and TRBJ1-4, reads KAGVTQTPRYLIKTRGQQVTLSCSPISGHRSVSWYQQTPGQGLQFLFEYFSETQRNKGNFPGRFSGRQFSNSRSEMNVSTLELGDSALYLCASSPGRGQNEKLFFGSGTQLSVL.

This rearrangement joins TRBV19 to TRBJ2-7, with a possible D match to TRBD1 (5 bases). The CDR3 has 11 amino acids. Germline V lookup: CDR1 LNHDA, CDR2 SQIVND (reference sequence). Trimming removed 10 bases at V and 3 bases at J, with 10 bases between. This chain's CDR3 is CATTDSYEQYF. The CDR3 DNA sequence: TGTGCCACCACAGACAGCTACGAGCAGTACTTC.

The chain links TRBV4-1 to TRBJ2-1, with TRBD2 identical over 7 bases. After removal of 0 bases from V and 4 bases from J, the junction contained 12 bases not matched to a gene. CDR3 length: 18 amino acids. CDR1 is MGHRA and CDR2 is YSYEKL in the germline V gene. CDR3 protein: CASSQDLVRERGYNEQFF. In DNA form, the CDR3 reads TGCGCCAGCAGCCAAGATCTGGTGCGGGAGAGAGGGTACAATGAGCAGTTCTTC.

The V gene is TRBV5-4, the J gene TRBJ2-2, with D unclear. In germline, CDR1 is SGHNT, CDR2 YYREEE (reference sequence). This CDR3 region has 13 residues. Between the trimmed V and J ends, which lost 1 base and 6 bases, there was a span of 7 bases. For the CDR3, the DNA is TGTGCCAGCAGCTTGTCTTTAGCCGGGGAGCTGTTTTTT. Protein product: CASSLSLAGELFF.

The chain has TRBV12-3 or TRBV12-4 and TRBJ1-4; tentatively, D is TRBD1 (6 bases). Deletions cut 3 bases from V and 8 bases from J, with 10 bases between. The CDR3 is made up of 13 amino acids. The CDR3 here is CASSFGRGEKLFF. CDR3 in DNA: TGTGCCAGCAGTTTCGGCAGGGGCGAAAAACTGTTTTTT.

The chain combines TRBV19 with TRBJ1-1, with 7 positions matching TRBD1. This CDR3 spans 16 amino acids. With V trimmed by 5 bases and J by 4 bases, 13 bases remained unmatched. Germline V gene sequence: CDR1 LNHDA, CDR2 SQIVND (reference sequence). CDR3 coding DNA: TGTGCCAGTAGTCCCCAGACAGGGTGGCAAGGCACTGAAGCTTTCTTT. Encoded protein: CASSPQTGWQGTEAFF.

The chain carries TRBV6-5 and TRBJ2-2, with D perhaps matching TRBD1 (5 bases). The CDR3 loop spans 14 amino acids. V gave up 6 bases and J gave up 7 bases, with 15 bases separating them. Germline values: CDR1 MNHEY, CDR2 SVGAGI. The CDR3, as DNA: TGTGCCAGCAGGCAGGGTTATGTCGGCGGGGAGCTGTTTTTT. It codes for CASRQGYVGGELFF.

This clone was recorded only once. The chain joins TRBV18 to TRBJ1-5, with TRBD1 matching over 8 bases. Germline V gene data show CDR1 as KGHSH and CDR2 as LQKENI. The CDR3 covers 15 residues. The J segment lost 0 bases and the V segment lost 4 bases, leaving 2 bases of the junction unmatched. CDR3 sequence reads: CASSLTGASNQPQHF. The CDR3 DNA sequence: TGTGCCAGCTCACTGACAGGGGCTAGCAATCAGCCCCAGCATTTT.

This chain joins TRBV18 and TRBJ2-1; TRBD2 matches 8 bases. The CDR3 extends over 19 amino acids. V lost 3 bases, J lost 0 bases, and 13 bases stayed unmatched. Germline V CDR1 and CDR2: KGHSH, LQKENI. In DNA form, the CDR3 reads TGTGCCAGCTCACCCTCTAGCGGGCGGATTTTTGGCTCCTACAATGAGCAGTTCTTC. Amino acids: CASSPSSGRIFGSYNEQFF.

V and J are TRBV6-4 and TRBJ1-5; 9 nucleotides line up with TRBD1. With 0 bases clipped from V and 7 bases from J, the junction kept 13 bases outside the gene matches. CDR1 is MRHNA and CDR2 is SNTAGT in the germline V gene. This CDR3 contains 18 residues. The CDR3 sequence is CASSDSTPPQGARQPQHF. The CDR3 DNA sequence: TGTGCCAGCAGTGACTCGACCCCACCACAGGGGGCTAGGCAGCCCCAGCATTTT.

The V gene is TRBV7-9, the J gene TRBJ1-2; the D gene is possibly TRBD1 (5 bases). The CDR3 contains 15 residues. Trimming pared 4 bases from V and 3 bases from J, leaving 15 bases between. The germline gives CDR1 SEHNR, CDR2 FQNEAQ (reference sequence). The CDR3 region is CASSSYRPLDYGYTF. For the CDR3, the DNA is TGTGCCAGCAGCTCCTACAGGCCCTTGGACTATGGCTACACCTTC. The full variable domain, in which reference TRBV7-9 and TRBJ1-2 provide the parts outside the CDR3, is DTGVSQNPRHKITKRGQNVTFRCDPISEHNRLYWYRQTLGQGPEFLTYFQNEAQLEKSRLLSDRFSAERPKGSFSTLEIQRTEQGDSAMYLCASSSYRPLDYGYTFGSGTRLTVV.

The CDR3 DNA is TGTGCCAGCCGAGGCACGGACTATGGCTACACCTTC. Protein sequence: CASRGTDYGYTF. The chain couples TRBV28 to TRBJ1-2; D remains unclear. The ends were cut back, 8 bases at V and 3 bases at J, with 10 bases in the middle. CDR3 length: 12 residues. The germline V gene has CDR1 MDHEN and CDR2 SYDVKM.

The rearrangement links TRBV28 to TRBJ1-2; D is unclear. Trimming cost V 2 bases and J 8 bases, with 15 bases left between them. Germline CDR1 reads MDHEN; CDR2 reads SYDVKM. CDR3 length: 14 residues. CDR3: CASSLGRSGWGYTF. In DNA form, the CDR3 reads TGTGCCAGCAGTTTAGGAAGATCGGGGTGGGGCTACACCTTC.

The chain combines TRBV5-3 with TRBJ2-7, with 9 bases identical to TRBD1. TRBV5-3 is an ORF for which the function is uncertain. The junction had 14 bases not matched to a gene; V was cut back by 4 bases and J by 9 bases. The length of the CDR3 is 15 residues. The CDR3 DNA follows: TGTGCCAGAAGCAGGCAGTCCCGGGACAGGGCCCCGCAGTACTTC. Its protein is CARSRQSRDRAPQYF.

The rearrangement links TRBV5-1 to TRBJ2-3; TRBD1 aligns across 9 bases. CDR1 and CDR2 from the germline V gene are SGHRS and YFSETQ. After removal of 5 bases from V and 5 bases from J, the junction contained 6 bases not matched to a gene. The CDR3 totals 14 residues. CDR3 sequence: CASSHGQGLDTQYF. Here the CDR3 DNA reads TGCGCCAGCAGTCACGGACAGGGGCTAGATACGCAGTATTTT.

The CDR3: CASSREGQSIRETQYF. The CDR3 region has the DNA TGTGCCAGCAGCAGAGAGGGACAGTCAATTCGGGAGACCCAGTACTTC. The rearrangement uses TRBV11-2 and TRBJ2-5; 7 nucleotides line up with TRBD1. V was pared by 5 bases and J by 5 bases, with 14 bases of the junction left unmatched. The CDR3 extends over 16 amino acids. Germline V CDR1 and CDR2: SGHAT, FQNNGV.

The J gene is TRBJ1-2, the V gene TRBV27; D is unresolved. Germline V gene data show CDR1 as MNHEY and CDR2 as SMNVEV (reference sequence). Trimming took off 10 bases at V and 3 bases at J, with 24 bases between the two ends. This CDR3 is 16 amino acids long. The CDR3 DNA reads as TGTGCCACCCTAAATTCCCCGCCAGACGGGGACTATGGCTACACCTTC. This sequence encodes CATLNSPPDGDYGYTF.

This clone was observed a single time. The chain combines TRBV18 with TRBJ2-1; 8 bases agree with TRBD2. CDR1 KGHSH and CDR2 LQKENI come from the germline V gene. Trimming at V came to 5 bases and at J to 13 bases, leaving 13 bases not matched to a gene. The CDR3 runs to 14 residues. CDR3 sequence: CASSVNSGAAEQFF. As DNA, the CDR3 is TGTGCCAGCTCAGTCAATAGCGGGGCAGCAGAACAGTTCTTC.